The sequence of this T cell receptor beta chain was determined in a study of shared clonotypes between healthy human individuals. V was trimmed by 3 bases and J by 0 bases, leaving 12 bases between them. The CDR3 totals 15 residues. From germline, CDR1 is SNHLY and CDR2 FYNNEI. Study findings and constraints: Rarefaction analysis demonstrated incomplete sorted-subset sequencing notwithstanding large depth.

As for this clone: Its antigen is as yet unknown.

The data were produced by immunoSEQ multiplex PCR, yet TCRdb's version contains in-frame clones alone and is incomplete. The data contain nearly 2 million clones, just under 95% of them singletons. CD45RO-negative, CCR7-positively selected cells formed the naive CD8 fraction, excluding terminally differentiated effector memory CD45RA+ cells. Donors, healthy HIV-negative adults, lacked recent acute infections or vaccinations. This chain connects TRBV2 to TRBJ2-7; the D is unclear. Sequencing used naive CD8+ T cells sorted from blood. This clonotype originated in a man younger than 30 in good health. CDR3 amino acids: CASSDATESSYEQYF. In DNA, the CDR3 is TGTGCCAGCAGTGATGCAACAGAGAGCTCCTACGAGCAGTACTTC.